The text below deals with one TCR beta chain. These data are taken from a study of CD8 T cells in ankylosing spondylitis. Trimming took off 4 bases at V and 3 bases at J, with 10 bases between the two ends. CDR1 and CDR2 (germline): SGHTA, FQGTGA. The CDR3 runs to 14 residues. One entry per CDR3 protein results from TCRdb running MiXCR on the 5' RACE reads. The top ten hold around 10% of the sample, which has under 200,000 distinct CDR3 sequences, 10% to 15% seen once. The sequence was obtained from a female donor with ankylosing spondylitis or in good health (not recorded which). The sequenced material came from blood, either unsorted or a sorted T cell fraction (not recorded which). V usage is TRBV7-3 and J usage is TRBJ1-5, with D maybe TRBD1 (5 bases). The CDR3 reads CASSSTVVNQPQHF. Written as DNA, the CDR3 is TGTGCCAGCAGCTCGACAGTAGTCAATCAGCCCCAGCATTTT.